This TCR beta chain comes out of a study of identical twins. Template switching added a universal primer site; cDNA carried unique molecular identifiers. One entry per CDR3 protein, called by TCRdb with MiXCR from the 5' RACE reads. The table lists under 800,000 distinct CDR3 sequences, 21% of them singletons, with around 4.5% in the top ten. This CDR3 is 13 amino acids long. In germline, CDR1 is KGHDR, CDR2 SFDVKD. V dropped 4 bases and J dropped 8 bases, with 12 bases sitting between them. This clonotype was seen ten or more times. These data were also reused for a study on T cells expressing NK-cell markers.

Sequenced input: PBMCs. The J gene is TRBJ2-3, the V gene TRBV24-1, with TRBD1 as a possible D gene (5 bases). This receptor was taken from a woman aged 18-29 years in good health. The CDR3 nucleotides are TGTGCCACCAGTGACGGGCAGGGTCGTACGCAGTATTTT. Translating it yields CATSDGQGRTQYF.